The 23 T cell receptor beta chains in this list originate from one sample, sequenced in a study of identical twins. TCRdb processed the 5' RACE reads anew with MiXCR; each CDR3 protein has one entry. The sample includes 500,000 or so distinct CDR3 sequences, roughly an eighth of them seen just once. These sequences were also reported in another study, on yellow fever vaccine responses in identical twins.

Sample: CD4+ T cells sorted from blood. The receptor set was obtained from a woman aged 18-29 years in good health.

This clonotype came up many times. The chain joins TRBV12-3 or TRBV12-4 to TRBJ2-3, with 8 bases aligning to TRBD2. The J segment lost 10 bases and the V segment lost 7 bases, leaving 13 bases of the junction unmatched. CDR3 size: 14 residues. CDR3 protein: CASTLAGLVSPQYF. The CDR3 bases are TGTGCCAGCACTTTGGCGGGACTAGTGTCTCCGCAGTATTTT.

The gene calls are TRBV2 and TRBJ1-1; 8 bases align to TRBD1. The V segment lost 4 bases and the J segment 5 bases; nucleotides outside the gene matches: 9. Germline CDR1 is SNHLY and CDR2 is FYNNEI. This CDR3 contains 15 residues. The CDR3 bases are TGTGCCAGCAGTGTTTCACGGACAGGGAGGACTGAAGCTTTCTTT. Residues: CASSVSRTGRTEAFF.

This rearrangement joins TRBV7-9 to TRBJ2-1; TRBD2 agrees at 7 bases. V was clipped by 5 bases and J by 10 bases; unmatched bases: 17. Germline CDR1 and CDR2: SEHNR and FQNEAQ (reference sequence). This CDR3 is 16 amino acids long. The CDR3 DNA is TGTGCCAGCAGCGAAAGGACCGTTCTAGCTAGCGGAGAGCAGTTCTTC. Amino acids: CASSERTVLASGEQFF.

This clonotype was observed a handful of times. V gene TRBV19 combines with J gene TRBJ2-3; the match to TRBD2 covers 9 bases. V lost 3 bases, J lost 2 bases, and 6 bases stayed unmatched. Per the germline V gene, CDR1 is LNHDA and CDR2 is SQIVND (reference sequence). The CDR3 loop spans 16 amino acids. The DNA of the CDR3 is TGTGCCAGTAGTATCGGGACTAGCAGATACACAGATACGCAGTATTTT. It is translated as CASSIGTSRYTDTQYF.

The gene calls are TRBV6-5 and TRBJ1-1; D call uncertain. The germline V gene encodes CDR1 MNHEY and CDR2 SVGAGI. V was trimmed by 2 bases and J by 4 bases, leaving 2 bases between them. This CDR3 has 11 residues. In nucleotides, the CDR3 is TGTGCCAGCAGTTACCGCACTGAAGCTTTCTTT. This codes for CASSYRTEAFF.

This clonotype was counted only a few times. J is TRBJ2-7 and V is TRBV11-2; no definite D call. This CDR3 has 14 amino acids. Between the trimmed V and J ends, which lost 4 bases and 2 bases, there was a span of 12 bases. Per germline, CDR1 SGHAT and CDR2 FQNNGV. The CDR3: CASSSPSSAYEQYF. For the CDR3, the DNA is TGTGCCAGCAGCTCCCCTTCCAGCGCCTACGAGCAGTACTTC.

This clonotype was seen more than once but under ten times. The chain is built from TRBV18 and TRBJ2-3; a possible D gene is TRBD1 (5 bases). Germline CDR1 reads KGHSH; CDR2 reads LQKENI. The CDR3 is 17 amino acids. Trimming took off 3 bases at V and 4 bases at J, with 20 bases between the two ends. The CDR3 protein is CASSPPTGRQGADTQYF. The CDR3 DNA sequence: TGTGCCAGCTCACCCCCTACTGGACGACAAGGGGCAGATACGCAGTATTTT.

CDR3 coding DNA: TGTGCCAGCAGCCACGAGGGCAGGGGGCACAATGAGCAGTTCTTC. Its protein is CASSHEGRGHNEQFF. V is TRBV6-1 and J is TRBJ2-1; 8 nucleotides line up with TRBD1. V gave up 6 bases and J gave up 5 bases; unmatched junction bases: 9. Germline CDR1 reads MNHNS; CDR2 reads SASEGT. CDR3 size: 15 residues.

The table lists this clonotype with a few counts. V is TRBV7-8 and J is TRBJ2-3; D possibly corresponds to TRBD1 (6 bases). CDR1 and CDR2 (germline): SGHVS, FQNEAQ. The germline V and J ends were trimmed by 4 bases and 0 bases, with 8 bases remaining between them. This CDR3 comprises 14 residues. This chain's CDR3 is CASSYDRSTDTQYF. As DNA, the CDR3 is TGTGCCAGCAGCTACGACAGGAGCACAGATACGCAGTATTTT.

This clonotype was recorded at least ten times. The genes are TRBV25-1 and TRBJ1-6, with 9 bases fitting TRBD1. The germline gives CDR1 MGHDK, CDR2 SYGVNS. This CDR3 is built from 16 residues. V trimming: 1 base; J trimming: 8 bases; junction bases outside the gene matches: 6. The CDR3 nucleotides are TGTGCCAGCAGTGAATGGGACAGGGTAGGATATTCACCCCTCCACTTT. Protein product: CASSEWDRVGYSPLHF.

The chain carries TRBV20-1 and TRBJ2-2; TRBD1 aligns across 8 bases. V lost 4 bases and J lost 3; bases outside the gene matches: 13. The CDR3 loop spans 17 amino acids. The germline V gene has CDR1 DFQATT and CDR2 SNEGSKA (reference sequence). The CDR3 here is CSAKAVFGQGDTGELFF. The CDR3 DNA sequence: TGCAGTGCTAAGGCCGTTTTTGGACAGGGTGACACCGGGGAGCTGTTTTTT.

The table lists this clonotype with many counts. CDR3 sequence reads: CSVDLAGVTDTQYF. The CDR3 region has the DNA TGCAGCGTTGATCTAGCGGGAGTTACAGATACGCAGTATTTT. V and J are TRBV29-1 and TRBJ2-3, with 10 bases fitting TRBD2. CDR3 length: 14 amino acids. Germline V gene lookup returns CDR1 SQVTM and CDR2 ANQGSEA. Germline trimming cut 3 bases from V and 3 bases from J; bases unmatched to any gene: 3.

This clonotype was seen only a few times. This CDR3 is CSATPSGPGRETQYF. For the CDR3, the DNA is TGCAGTGCTACTCCGTCCGGGCCAGGGCGAGAGACCCAGTACTTC. V gene TRBV20-1 combines with J gene TRBJ2-5, with D possibly being TRBD1 (5 bases). The CDR3 is 15 amino acids. CDR1 and CDR2 from the germline V gene are DFQATT and SNEGSKA (reference sequence). V was shortened by 4 bases and J by 4 bases, with 19 bases between the two germline ends.

This clonotype was seen more than once but under ten times. The rearrangement joins TRBV30 to TRBJ2-3; D remains unclear. In germline, CDR1 is GTSNPN, CDR2 SVGIG (reference sequence). Trimming cost V 3 bases and J 6 bases, with 7 bases left between them. The CDR3 runs 11 residues. CDR3 in DNA: TGTGCCTGGAGAGTTTCGGATACGCAGTATTTT. Protein sequence: CAWRVSDTQYF.

The V gene is TRBV6-2 or TRBV6-3, the J gene TRBJ2-3; TRBD1 aligns across 10 bases. The trim removed 6 bases at V and 6 bases at J, leaving 9 bases unmatched. This CDR3 has 15 residues. CDR1 and CDR2 from the germline V gene are MNHEY and SVGEGT. The chain's CDR3 is CASRVRDRGMDTQYF. CDR3 in DNA: TGTGCCAGCAGAGTCCGGGACAGGGGTATGGATACGCAGTATTTT.

The chain recombines TRBV18 with TRBJ2-1, with a weak D call TRBD2 (6 bases). V dropped 3 bases and J dropped 4 bases, with 16 bases sitting between them. CDR1 and CDR2 from the germline V gene are KGHSH and LQKENI. The CDR3 loop spans 16 amino acids. CDR3 region: CASSPLGAGPYNEQFF. The CDR3 DNA follows: TGTGCCAGCTCACCTCTCGGAGCGGGCCCTTACAATGAGCAGTTCTTC.

In its sample, this clonotype was seen a few times. V and J are TRBV20-1 and TRBJ2-1, with 14 bases lining up with TRBD2. This CDR3 has 18 amino acids. Per germline, CDR1 DFQATT and CDR2 SNEGSKA (reference sequence). V was pared by 4 bases and J by 4 bases, with 12 bases of the junction left unmatched. The CDR3 protein is CSANPGLAGGHPYNEQFF. For the CDR3, the DNA is TGCAGTGCTAACCCCGGACTAGCGGGAGGACACCCATACAATGAGCAGTTCTTC.

V usage is TRBV5-1 and J usage is TRBJ2-7, with TRBD1 matching over 8 bases. The CDR3 sequence is 13 residues long. Germline V gene lookup returns CDR1 SGHRS and CDR2 YFSETQ. With V trimmed by 5 bases and J by 6 bases, 7 bases remained unmatched. CDR3 residues: CASRRTGTFEQYF. The CDR3 region has the DNA TGCGCCAGCAGACGGACAGGGACCTTCGAGCAGTACTTC.

There are a few counts of this clonotype. The V call is TRBV28, the J call TRBJ1-5, with 7 bases matching TRBD1. CDR3 length: 15 residues. CDR1 and CDR2 (germline): MDHEN, SYDVKM. Trimming removed 7 bases from V and 6 bases from J; junction bases left unmatched: 12. CDR3 amino acids: CASTRAFEGAQPQHF. The CDR3, as DNA: TGTGCCAGCACCAGGGCCTTCGAGGGGGCTCAGCCCCAGCATTTT.

This chain joins TRBV30 and TRBJ2-7; 10 bases fit TRBD1. Germline V gives CDR1 GTSNPN, CDR2 SVGIG (reference sequence). The CDR3 runs to 14 residues. The V gene end was trimmed by 4 bases and the J gene end by 4 bases; junction bases not matched to a gene: 7. CDR3 nucleotide sequence: TGTGCCTGGACTACCGGGACAGGGGCTTACGAGCAGTACTTC. This gives the protein CAWTTGTGAYEQYF. Together with reference TRBV30 and TRBJ2-7, the CDR3 gives the full variable domain: SQTIHQWPATLVQPVGSPLSLECTVEGTSNPNLYWYRQAAGRGLQLLFYSVGIGQISSEVPQNLSASRPQDRQFILSSKKLLLSDSGFYLCAWTTGTGAYEQYFGPGTRLTVT.

This clonotype was detected only once. Without the conserved terminal phenylalanine or tryptophan, this CDR3 likely stems from a read error. The chain couples TRBV29-1 to TRBJ1-4, with a tentative D call TRBD1 (5 bases). The V end was cut by 6 bases, the J end by 5 bases, with 10 bases between. The germline V gene encodes CDR1 SQVTM and CDR2 ANQGSEA. The CDR3 loop spans 12 amino acids. The CDR3: CSVGGTNEKLFL. As DNA, the CDR3 is TGCAGCGTGGGGGGGACCAATGAAAAACTGTTTCTT.

CDR3 coding DNA: TGTGCCAGCAGCCTCTCCGGACTAGCGGGGGTCAATGAGCAGTTCTTC. It encodes CASSLSGLAGVNEQFF. V and J are TRBV5-4 and TRBJ2-1; 13 nucleotides agree with TRBD2. The CDR3 contains 16 residues. With 4 bases clipped from V and 6 bases from J, the junction kept 7 bases outside the gene matches. Germline V CDR1 and CDR2: SGHNT, YYREEE (reference sequence).

In this sample, this clonotype turned up a few times. V is TRBV10-3 and J is TRBJ1-5; TRBD1 matches at 9 bases. Per germline, CDR1 ENHRY and CDR2 SYGVKD. Trimming at V came to 2 bases and at J to 7 bases, leaving 3 bases not matched to a gene. The CDR3 is made up of 14 amino acids. CDR3 in DNA: TGTGCCATCAGTGAGACGACAGGGGGACAGCCCCAGCATTTT. Its protein is CAISETTGGQPQHF.